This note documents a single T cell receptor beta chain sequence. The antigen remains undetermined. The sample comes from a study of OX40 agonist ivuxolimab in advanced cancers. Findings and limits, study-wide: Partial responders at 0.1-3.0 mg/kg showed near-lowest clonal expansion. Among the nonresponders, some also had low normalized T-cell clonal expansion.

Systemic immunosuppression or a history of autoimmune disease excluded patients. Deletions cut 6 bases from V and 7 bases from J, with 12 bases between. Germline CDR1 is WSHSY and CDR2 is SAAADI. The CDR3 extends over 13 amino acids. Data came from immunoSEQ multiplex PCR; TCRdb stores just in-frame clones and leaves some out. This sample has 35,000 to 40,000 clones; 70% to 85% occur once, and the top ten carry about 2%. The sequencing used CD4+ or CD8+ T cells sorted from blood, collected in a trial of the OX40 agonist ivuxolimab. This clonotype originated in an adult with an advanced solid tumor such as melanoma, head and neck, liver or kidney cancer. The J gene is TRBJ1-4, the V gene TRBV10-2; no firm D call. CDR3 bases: TGCGCCAGCAGAGCGACGCGGGGTGAAAAACTGTTTTTT. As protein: CASRATRGEKLFF.